This TCR beta chain was found in a study of cytomegalovirus exposure and HLA in healthy donors. The study's findings and limits: A later analysis showed TCR association rates differing by HLA locus, peaking at DRB1 and lowest at HLA-C. A later analysis reportedly identified an Asian-associated ancestry cluster as carrying fewer N-insertions than the roughly 600-donor mean.

This CDR3 region has 17 residues. V was shortened by 4 bases and J by 0 bases, with 17 bases between the two germline ends. Germline V CDR1 and CDR2: SGHTS, YDEGEE. As regards this clone: As yet, its antigen is unknown.

The PCR used 60 Vbeta and 13 Jbeta primers. Original processing notes: Unique TCR beta chains totaled roughly 79 million in a later count, with some 10 million of them shared. Measured with immunoSEQ multiplex PCR; TCRdb has only the in-frame clones, and not every one. Clone size and V and J calls were adopted from that table, with D and trimming inferred from the DNA. The table has more than 80,000 clones, under 85% seen once. Input material: PBMCs. The chain links TRBV5-8 to TRBJ2-1; TRBD2 is a possible D gene (5 bases). This sequence originates from a woman between 35 and 50 years old in good health and CMV-seropositive. This CDR3 is CASSDHLLGSSYNEQFF. The CDR3 DNA follows: TGTGCCAGCAGCGATCATCTCCTAGGGAGCTCCTACAATGAGCAGTTCTTC.